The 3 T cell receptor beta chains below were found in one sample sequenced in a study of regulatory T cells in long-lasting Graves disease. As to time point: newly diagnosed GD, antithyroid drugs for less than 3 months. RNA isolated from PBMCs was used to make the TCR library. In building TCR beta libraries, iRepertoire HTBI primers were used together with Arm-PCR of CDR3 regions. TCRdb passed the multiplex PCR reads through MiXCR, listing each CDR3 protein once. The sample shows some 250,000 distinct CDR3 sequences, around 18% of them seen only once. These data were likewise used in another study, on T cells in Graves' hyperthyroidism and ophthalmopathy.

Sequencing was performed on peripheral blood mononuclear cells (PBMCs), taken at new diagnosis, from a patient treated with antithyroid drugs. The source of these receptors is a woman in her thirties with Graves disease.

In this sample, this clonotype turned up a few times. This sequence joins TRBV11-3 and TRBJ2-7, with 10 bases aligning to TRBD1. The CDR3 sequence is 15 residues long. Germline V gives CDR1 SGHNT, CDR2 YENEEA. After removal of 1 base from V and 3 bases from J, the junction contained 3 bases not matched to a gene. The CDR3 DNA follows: TGTGCCAGCAGCTTAGGACAGGGGGCGATCTACGAGCAGTACTTC. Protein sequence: CASSLGQGAIYEQYF. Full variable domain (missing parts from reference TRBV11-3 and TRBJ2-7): EAGVVQSPRYKIIEKKQPVAFWCNPISGHNTLYWYLQNLGQGPELLIRYENEEAVDDSQLPKDRFSAERLKGVDSTLKIQPAELGDSAVYLCASSLGQGAIYEQYFGPGTRLTVT.

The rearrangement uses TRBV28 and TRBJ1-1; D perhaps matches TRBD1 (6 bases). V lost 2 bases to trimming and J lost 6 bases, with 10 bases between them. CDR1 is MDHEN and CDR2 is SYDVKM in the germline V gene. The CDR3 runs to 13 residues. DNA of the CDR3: TGTGCCAGCAGTTTAATACAGGGTGCTGAAGCTTTCTTT. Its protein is CASSLIQGAEAFF.

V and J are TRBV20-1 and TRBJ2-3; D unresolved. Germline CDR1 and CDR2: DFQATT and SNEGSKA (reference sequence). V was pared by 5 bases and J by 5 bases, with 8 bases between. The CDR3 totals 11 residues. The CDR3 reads CSAVLRDTQYF. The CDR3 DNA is TGCAGTGCTGTGTTGAGAGATACGCAGTATTTT.